This is a list of T cell receptor beta chains from one sample in a study of T cell responses to AZD1222 COVID-19 vaccine. The assay was immunoSEQ multiplex PCR, and TCRdb's table has in-frame clones only and misses some. The sample holds around 100,000 clones, 87% seen once. The specimen comprised peripheral blood, sampled on day 0 of AZD1222 vaccination. These receptors were collected from an adult in good health. Both conserved end residues are part of each CDR3. Each record gives: J gene, V gene, D gene, clone size, CDR3 DNA, CDR3 protein. D genes are given only for firm matches. Some rows mark clone size as missing; the rest say once, few, many or name a class of expanded clone.

>TRBJ1-5|TRBV6-5|-|-
TGTGCCAGCAATGCCGCCCCGAGGCAGCCCCAGCATTTT
CASNAAPRQPQHF
>TRBJ2-7|TRBV3-1/TRBV3-2|-|-
TGTGCCAGCAGCTTCTCCCACGAGCAGTACTTC
CASSFSHEQYF
>TRBJ2-3|TRBV4-1|-|-
TGCGCCAGCAGCCCTTACGTGGGGGGTTTGGCAGATACGCAGTATTTT
CASSPYVGGLADTQYF
>TRBJ1-1|TRBV5-1|-|-
TGCGCCAGCAGCTCCCCGGATCCAGGGAACACTGAAGCTTTCTTT
CASSSPDPGNTEAFF
>TRBJ2-1|TRBV3-1/TRBV3-2|TRBD1|-
TGTGCCAGCAGCTTCCGGGACAGGGTGTTCAATGAGCAGTTCTTC
CASSFRDRVFNEQFF
>TRBJ1-2|TRBV6-2/TRBV6-3|-|-
TGTGCCAGCAGTTACGGGCCCCTCTATGGCTACACCTTC
CASSYGPLYGYTF
>TRBJ2-5|TRBV5-1|-|once
TGCGCCAGCAGCCCAGGGGATTTAGAGACCCAGTACTTC
CASSPGDLETQYF
>TRBJ1-2|TRBV7-2|-|few
TGTGCCAGCAGCTTAGGTTCAGCTCCTTATGGCTACACCTTC
CASSLGSAPYGYTF
>TRBJ1-6|TRBV5-1|-|-
TGCGCCAGCAGCCAAGGGATAAATACAGGTGGCTCCTATAATTCACCCCTCCACTTT
CASSQGINTGGSYNSPLHF
>TRBJ1-2|TRBV20-1|TRBD1|-
TGCAGTGCTAGTGACAGGGGGCTATACGATGGCTACACCTTC
CSASDRGLYDGYTF
>TRBJ1-1|TRBV4-1|-|-
TGCGCCAGCAGCCAAGATCGTATGGGGAACACTGAAGCTTTCTTT
CASSQDRMGNTEAFF
>TRBJ1-2|TRBV2|-|few
TGTGCCAGCAGACCCACGGGACATTATGGCTACACCTTC
CASRPTGHYGYTF
>TRBJ2-2|TRBV27|-|-
TGTGCCAGCAGTCTAGGCCCTACCACGAACACCGGGGAGCTGTTTTTT
CASSLGPTTNTGELFF
>TRBJ1-1|TRBV5-1|-|-
TGCGCCAGCCCCAACAGGGCTCCATCCTGGTTATCCCGTGGCACTGAAGCTTTCTTT
CASPNRAPSWLSRGTEAFF
>TRBJ2-1|TRBV11-3|TRBD2|-
TGTGCCAGCAGCTTAGCTAGCGGGAGGGCCGTGGAGCAGTTCTTC
CASSLASGRAVEQFF
>TRBJ2-5|TRBV12-3/TRBV12-4|-|-
TGTGCCAGCAGAGAGACCCAGTACTTC
CASRETQYF
>TRBJ1-3|TRBV9|TRBD1|-
TGTGCCAGCAGTCCGACGGGACAGCCTCTTTACTCTGGAAACACCATATATTTT
CASSPTGQPLYSGNTIYF
>TRBJ2-3|TRBV2|TRBD1|few
TGTGCCAGCAGGACGGGACAGGGGGCGAGGGCAGATACGCAGTATTTT
CASRTGQGARADTQYF
>TRBJ1-3|TRBV19|-|-
TGTGCCAGTAGCGCGGTATCTGGAAACACCATATATTTT
CASSAVSGNTIYF
>TRBJ1-2|TRBV29-1|TRBD1|-
TGCAGCGTTCGACGACAGGGGGATGGCTACACCTTC
CSVRRQGDGYTF
>TRBJ2-3|TRBV4-3|TRBD2|-
TGCGCCAGCAGCCAAGATCCAGTCCGGGAGGGAGGAACAGATACGCAGTATTTT
CASSQDPVREGGTDTQYF
>TRBJ2-7|TRBV6-2/TRBV6-3|-|-
TGTGCCAGCAGTTACAGGGAGCGAAGCGAGCAGTACTTC
CASSYRERSEQYF
>TRBJ2-3|TRBV28|-|-
TGTGCCAGCAGCGCAGGGAGAGGGCACACAGATACGCAGTATTTT
CASSAGRGHTDTQYF
>TRBJ2-7|TRBV11-2|-|-
TGTGCCAGCAGCTTAGTCAGGATTTCCTACGAGCAGTACTTC
CASSLVRISYEQYF
>TRBJ2-7|TRBV6-2/TRBV6-3|-|-
TGTGCCAGCAGTCTAAGTCGCTACGAGCAGTACTTC
CASSLSRYEQYF
>TRBJ2-1|TRBV5-1|TRBD2|-
TGCGCCAGCAGCCCACCCCGTCGCGGGACTAGCGGAACTAACTCCTACAATGAGCAGTTCTTC
CASSPPRRGTSGTNSYNEQFF
>TRBJ1-5|TRBV19|-|-
TGTGCCAGTAGTATGGTAAATCAGCCCCAGCATTTT
CASSMVNQPQHF